This entry lists 25 T cell receptor beta chains sequenced from one sample in a study of T cell responses to AZD1222 COVID-19 vaccine. The assay was immunoSEQ multiplex PCR, and TCRdb's table has in-frame clones only and misses some. Seen here are over 100,000 clones, 80% to 90% observed once, and the top ten hold about 8.7%. Sequenced here: peripheral blood, sampled on day 0 of AZD1222 vaccination. The source is an adult in good health.

The CDR3 here is CASSASSGSTDTQYF. CDR3 DNA sequence: TGTGCCAGCAGCGCCAGTAGCGGGAGCACAGATACGCAGTATTTT. The V call is TRBV9, the J call TRBJ2-3; the match to TRBD2 covers 7 bases. J was trimmed by 0 bases and V by 3 bases; bases with no gene match: 4. CDR1 and CDR2 (germline): SGDLS, YYNGEE. The CDR3 totals 15 residues. Full variable domain (missing parts from reference TRBV9 and TRBJ2-3): DSGVTQTPKHLITATGQRVTLRCSPRSGDLSVYWYQQSLDQGLQFLIQYYNGEERAKGNILERFSAQQFPDLHSELNLSSLELGDSALYFCASSASSGSTDTQYFGPGTRLTVL.

This chain connects TRBV9 to TRBJ1-3, with 8 bases aligning to TRBD1. Germline V lookup: CDR1 SGDLS, CDR2 YYNGEE. The CDR3 is made up of 15 amino acids. Losses at the gene ends were 3 bases for V and 2 bases for J; bases not matched to a gene: 4. CDR3 in DNA: TGTGCCAGCAGCGGCAGGGGGCAGGCTGGAAACACCATATATTTT. This gives the protein CASSGRGQAGNTIYF.

The chain has TRBV7-8 and TRBJ2-1, with 16 bases lining up with TRBD2. V dropped 5 bases and J dropped 6; count of bases not matched to a gene: 10. Germline CDR1 and CDR2: SGHVS and FQNEAQ. CDR3 length equals 18 residues. CDR3 sequence: CASSTPGLAGGPFNEQFF. The CDR3 DNA is TGTGCCAGCAGCACACCGGGACTAGCGGGGGGGCCATTCAATGAGCAGTTCTTC. Filled out from reference TRBV7-8 and TRBJ2-1, the complete variable domain reads GAGVSQSPRYKVAKRGQDVALRCDPISGHVSLFWYQQALGQGPEFLTYFQNEAQLDKSGLPSDRFFAERPEGSVSTLKIQRTQQEDSAVYLCASSTPGLAGGPFNEQFFGPGTRLTVL.

This clone occurred once. The chain uses TRBV7-9 and TRBJ1-2; TRBD1 matches 8 bases. After removal of 6 bases from V and 8 bases from J, the junction contained 5 bases not matched to a gene. Germline values: CDR1 SEHNR, CDR2 FQNEAQ (reference sequence). CDR3 length: 12 amino acids. The CDR3 sequence is CASRERTGGYTF. In DNA form, the CDR3 reads TGTGCCAGCAGGGAAAGGACAGGGGGCTACACCTTC. Full variable domain (remainder filled in from reference TRBV7-9 and TRBJ1-2): DTGVSQNPRHKITKRGQNVTFRCDPISEHNRLYWYRQTLGQGPEFLTYFQNEAQLEKSRLLSDRFSAERPKGSFSTLEIQRTEQGDSAMYLCASRERTGGYTFGSGTRLTVV.

The chain recombines TRBV5-1 with TRBJ2-1; 9 bases are shared with TRBD1. The junction had 13 bases not matched to a gene; V was cut back by 3 bases and J by 0 bases. The CDR3 is made up of 19 amino acids. The germline CDR1 and CDR2 sequences are SGHRS and YFSETQ. In DNA form, the CDR3 reads TGCGCCAGCAGCTGGCCGGGACAGGGCGGAGTAAGCTCCTACAATGAGCAGTTCTTC. Encoded protein: CASSWPGQGGVSSYNEQFF.

The rearrangement joins TRBV7-2 to TRBJ1-2; 9 positions agree with TRBD1. The CDR3 extends over 13 amino acids. J was trimmed by 8 bases and V by 5 bases; bases with no gene match: 6. CDR1 is SGHTA, CDR2 FQGNSA, per germline. Written as DNA, the CDR3 is TGTGCCAGCAGCACTTGGACAGGGGAAGGCTACACCTTC. It codes for CASSTWTGEGYTF.

The chain uses TRBV7-2 and TRBJ2-5; 7 nucleotides agree with TRBD2. After removal of 3 bases from V and 5 bases from J, the junction contained 6 bases not matched to a gene. From germline, CDR1 is SGHTA and CDR2 FQGNSA. The CDR3 runs to 14 residues. As DNA, the CDR3 is TGTGCCAGCAGCTTCAAAGACGGGAGGGAGACCCAGTACTTC. Encoded protein: CASSFKDGRETQYF.

V gene TRBV7-2 combines with J gene TRBJ1-2, with D perhaps matching TRBD1 (5 bases). The germline V gene encodes CDR1 SGHTA and CDR2 FQGNSA. V was shortened by 3 bases and J by 6 bases, with 11 bases between the two germline ends. This CDR3 region has 13 residues. The CDR3 DNA reads as TGTGCCAGCAGCTTCCGACGACAGAATGGCTACACCTTC. This encodes CASSFRRQNGYTF.

CDR3 nucleotides: TGTGCCAGCAGCCCCGCCAGCCTACAGTTCTTC. Translating it yields CASSPASLQFF. This chain joins TRBV5-5 and TRBJ2-1; no firm D call. Germline V gene lookup returns CDR1 SGHKS and CDR2 YYEKEE (reference sequence). The CDR3 totals 11 residues. Trimming shortened V by 4 bases and J by 13 bases, and 12 bases separated the two germline ends.

The CDR3 protein is CASSLGDRVRYGYTF. The CDR3 nucleotides are TGCGCCAGCAGCTTGGGGGACAGGGTCAGGTATGGCTACACCTTC. The rearrangement joins TRBV5-1 to TRBJ1-2; 9 bases align to TRBD1. V was clipped by 0 bases and J by 5 bases; unmatched bases: 5. The CDR3 has 15 residues. Per germline, CDR1 SGHRS and CDR2 YFSETQ.

Notes on this clone: Within the sample, other DNA sequences also encode this same CDR3. The chain uses TRBV2 and TRBJ1-5; the D is unclear. V was clipped by 3 bases and J by 0 bases, with 9 bases between them. Germline V gene lookup returns CDR1 SNHLY and CDR2 FYNNEI. This CDR3 contains 15 residues. CDR3 sequence reads: CASSEQGISNQPQHF. Written as DNA, the CDR3 is TGTGCCAGCAGTGAGCAAGGGATTAGCAATCAGCCCCAGCATTTT.

The J gene is TRBJ1-2, the V gene TRBV13; D might be TRBD1 (6 bases). The CDR3 length is 14 residues. Per the germline V gene, CDR1 is PRHDT and CDR2 is FYEKMQ (reference sequence). Trimming took off 4 bases at V and 6 bases at J, with 15 bases between the two ends. CDR3 nucleotides: TGTGCCAGCAGCTCCCCAGGGGCGCGGGATGGCTACACCTTC. Its translation: CASSSPGARDGYTF.

The V and J genes are TRBV2 and TRBJ2-1, with TRBD2 matching 8 bases. The V gene's germline CDR1 is SNHLY and CDR2 FYNNEI. Unmatched junction bases numbered 9, after V lost 6 bases and J lost 5 bases. The CDR3 is made up of 15 amino acids. CDR3 sequence: CASRNGGLVDNEQFF. CDR3 bases: TGTGCCAGCAGAAACGGGGGACTAGTGGACAATGAGCAGTTCTTC. Full variable domain (remainder filled in from reference TRBV2 and TRBJ2-1): EPEVTQTPSHQVTQMGQEVILRCVPISNHLYFYWYRQILGQKVEFLVSFYNNEISEKSEIFDDQFSVERPDGSNFTLKIRSTKLEDSAMYFCASRNGGLVDNEQFFGPGTRLTVL.

The chain joins TRBV21-1 to TRBJ1-1. TRBV21-1 corresponds to a pseudogene. The CDR3 has 15 residues. The CDR3 bases are TGTGCCAGCAGCAAAGGAAAAAGGCTAGGAGACGAAGCTTTCTTT. It codes for CASSKGKRLGDEAFF.

This rearrangement joins TRBV2 to TRBJ1-3; D gene unclear. The CDR3 is 16 residues long. Germline CDR1 SNHLY, CDR2 FYNNEI. Trimming pared 7 bases from V and 4 bases from J, leaving 20 bases between. CDR3 in amino acids: CASTANSGNLGNTIYF. The CDR3 region has the DNA TGTGCCAGCACCGCTAACTCCGGGAACTTGGGAAACACCATATATTTT.

The chain recombines TRBV5-6 with TRBJ1-3, with a possible D match to TRBD1 (5 bases). V dropped 7 bases and J dropped 0 bases, with 14 bases sitting between them. CDR3 length equals 15 residues. Germline loops: CDR1 SGHDT, CDR2 YYEEEE. CDR3 nucleotides: TGTGCCAGCTGGATCAGGGCACTCTCTGGAAACACCATATATTTT. Its protein is CASWIRALSGNTIYF.

This sequence joins TRBV7-9 and TRBJ1-3; D might be TRBD1 (5 bases). This CDR3 has 12 amino acids. Germline V gene data show CDR1 as SEHNR and CDR2 as FQNEAQ (reference sequence). Trimming stripped 5 bases from V and 8 bases from J, with 10 bases between. CDR3 nucleotides: TGTGCCAGCAGCCTAGGAGGGGACACCATATATTTT. It yields the protein CASSLGGDTIYF.

The chain uses TRBV15 and TRBJ2-1; D is undetermined. Trimming left V 3 bases short and J 0 bases short, with 15 bases between. Germline V gene data show CDR1 as LNHNV and CDR2 as YYDKDF (reference sequence). The CDR3 runs 17 residues. The CDR3 sequence: CATSSGVGFSSYNEQFF. CDR3 in DNA: TGTGCCACCAGCAGTGGAGTGGGGTTTAGCTCCTACAATGAGCAGTTCTTC.

V usage is TRBV5-1 and J usage is TRBJ2-5, with no clear D. Germline CDR1 is SGHRS and CDR2 is YFSETQ. V was pared by 0 bases and J by 7 bases, with 4 bases between. CDR3 length: 11 amino acids. Here the CDR3 reads CASSLGMTQYF. The DNA for the CDR3 is TGCGCCAGCAGCTTGGGTATGACCCAGTACTTC.

This clone came up many times. V is TRBV25-1 and J is TRBJ1-1; D unresolved. This CDR3 has 13 residues. V lost 8 bases and J lost 0, with 10 bases in between. Germline V lookup: CDR1 MGHDK, CDR2 SYGVNS. CDR3 bases: TGTGCCAGCTCGACACTTATGAACACTGAAGCTTTCTTT. This gives the protein CASSTLMNTEAFF.

V usage is TRBV5-6 and J usage is TRBJ1-4; 8 nucleotides line up with TRBD1. This CDR3 has 15 residues. With 0 bases clipped from V and 7 bases from J, the junction kept 5 bases outside the gene matches. CDR1 and CDR2 (germline): SGHDT, YYEEEE. CDR3 DNA: TGTGCCAGCAGCTTGGGCGGACAGGGAGCTGAAAAACTGTTTTTT. Residues: CASSLGGQGAEKLFF.

The V call is TRBV7-2, the J call TRBJ1-5, with a possible D match to TRBD1 (6 bases). The CDR3 has 16 amino acids. The germline V gene encodes CDR1 SGHTA and CDR2 FQGNSA. CDR3 coding DNA: TGTGCAGGCACCGGGACACCTATCGCGGAGCGTCAGCCCCAGCATTTT. It codes for CAGTGTPIAERQPQHF.

This clone was detected once. The chain is built from TRBV2 and TRBJ1-1; D perhaps matches TRBD1 (5 bases). Per the germline V gene, CDR1 is SNHLY and CDR2 is FYNNEI. Trimming took 7 bases from V and 3 from J, leaving 18 bases between them. CDR3 length: 15 amino acids. The CDR3 sequence is CASKWDPMGDTEAFF. The DNA of the CDR3 is TGTGCCAGCAAGTGGGACCCGATGGGGGACACTGAAGCTTTCTTT.

V is TRBV4-2 and J is TRBJ1-2, with 9 positions matching TRBD1. The CDR3 runs 18 residues. Looked up from germline, CDR1 is LGHNA and CDR2 is YNFKEQ. J lost 4 bases, V lost 4 bases, and 16 bases had no gene match. The CDR3 loop reads CASSPTTSGTGRSYGYTF. The CDR3 DNA is TGTGCCAGCAGCCCCACAACCTCCGGGACAGGGCGTAGCTATGGCTACACCTTC.

V and J are TRBV29-1 and TRBJ2-3, with D uncertain. This CDR3 region has 12 residues. CDR1 SQVTM and CDR2 ANQGSEA come from the germline V gene. Trimming removed 3 bases from V and 2 bases from J, with 6 bases in between. The CDR3 spells CSVEADTDTQYF. For the CDR3, the DNA is TGCAGCGTTGAGGCCGACACAGATACGCAGTATTTT.